Presented here are 30 T cell receptor beta chains from one specimen sequenced in a study of a mutant IDH1 vaccine in newly diagnosed glioma. Time point meaning: week 35, safety follow-up. Every vaccination contained 300 ug of the mutant IDH1 20-mer peptide and was paired with topical imiquimod. These TCRs' antigens remain unknown. The assay was immunoSEQ multiplex PCR, and TCRdb's table has in-frame clones only and misses some. The sample comprises 60,000 or so clones, around 84% of which are singletons, and about 4% rests with the top ten. This specimen was PBMCs, taken from a glioma patient whose treatment included an IDH1 peptide vaccine. The receptors come from a man in his thirties or forties with glioma.

The CDR3 DNA reads as TGTGCCAGCGTAAATTACACTGAAGCTTTCTTT. Amino acids: CASVNYTEAFF. The chain employs TRBV27 and TRBJ1-1; D unresolved. The V end lost 8 bases, the J end lost 3 bases, and 7 bases lay between the germline ends. Germline V gene data show CDR1 as MNHEY and CDR2 as SMNVEV (reference sequence). This CDR3 contains 11 residues.

The V gene is TRBV5-1, the J gene TRBJ2-7, with 14 bases fitting TRBD2. The germline V gene encodes CDR1 SGHRS and CDR2 YFSETQ. There are 17 residues in the CDR3. J was trimmed by 3 bases and V by 4 bases; bases with no gene match: 9. The CDR3 loop is CASSHGLAGGAVYEQYF. The CDR3 DNA follows: TGCGCCAGCAGCCATGGACTAGCGGGGGGTGCTGTCTACGAGCAGTACTTC. Using reference TRBV5-1 and TRBJ2-7 for the parts outside the CDR3, the full variable domain is KAGVTQTPRYLIKTRGQQVTLSCSPISGHRSVSWYQQTPGQGLQFLFEYFSETQRNKGNFPGRFSGRQFSNSRSEMNVSTLELGDSALYLCASSHGLAGGAVYEQYFGPGTRLTVT.

The V gene is TRBV7-7, the J gene TRBJ2-1, with 8 nucleotides matching TRBD1. The CDR3 has 16 amino acids. Looked up from germline, CDR1 is SSHAT and CDR2 is FNYEAQ (reference sequence). The junction had 5 bases not matched to a gene; V was cut back by 2 bases and J by 2 bases. For the CDR3, the DNA is TGTGCCAGCAGCTTACGGACAGGGAGGCCCTACAATGAGCAGTTCTTC. It yields the protein CASSLRTGRPYNEQFF. The full variable domain, rest sourced from reference TRBV7-7 and TRBJ2-1, is GAGVSQSPRYKVTKRGQDVTLRCDPISSHATLYWYQQALGQGPEFLTYFNYEAQPDKSGLPSDRFSAERPEGSISTLTIQRTEQRDSAMYRCASSLRTGRPYNEQFFGPGTRLTVL.

The V and J genes are TRBV4-1 and TRBJ1-2; TRBD1 is a possible D gene (5 bases). The ends were cut back, 1 base at V and 3 bases at J, with 12 bases in the middle. Germline CDR1 is MGHRA and CDR2 is YSYEKL. The CDR3 loop spans 15 amino acids. The CDR3 loop reads CASSQVWGSYYGYTF. The CDR3, as DNA: TGCGCCAGCAGCCAAGTGTGGGGCAGCTACTATGGCTACACCTTC.

V and J are TRBV7-9 and TRBJ2-6; no clear D. V lost 6 bases, J lost 1 base, and 19 bases lay in between. This CDR3 is 18 amino acids long. CDR1 is SEHNR and CDR2 is FQNEAQ in the germline V gene (reference sequence). The CDR3 sequence is CASSPLVLRISGANVLTF. The CDR3 nucleotides read TGTGCCAGCAGTCCCCTCGTGCTCCGCATTTCTGGGGCCAACGTCCTGACTTTC.

The CDR3 DNA sequence: TGTGCCAGTGCCGGGCCGGGACAGGGTAACACAGAGACCCAGTACTTC. Translated: CASAGPGQGNTETQYF. The chain is built from TRBV19 and TRBJ2-5; 9 nucleotides match TRBD1. Germline V gene lookup returns CDR1 LNHDA and CDR2 SQIVND (reference sequence). Trimming cost V 8 bases and J 4 bases; bases outside gene matches: 14. This CDR3 region has 16 residues.

This chain connects TRBV5-8 to TRBJ2-5; 14 bases align to TRBD2. The CDR3 is 18 amino acids. CDR1 and CDR2 (germline): SGHTS, YDEGEE. J was trimmed by 0 bases and V by 4 bases; bases with no gene match: 8. CDR3 DNA: TGTGCCAGCAGCCCGGGACTAGCGGGGGCCCATAACCAAGAGACCCAGTACTTC. This translates into CASSPGLAGAHNQETQYF.

In its sample, this clone was seen a few times. The CDR3 reads CAWRKGAKGSEAFF. DNA for the CDR3: TGTGCCTGGAGGAAGGGGGCGAAGGGTTCAGAGGCTTTCTTT. The chain employs TRBV30 and TRBJ1-1; 7 bases align to TRBD1. Germline V lookup: CDR1 GTSNPN, CDR2 SVGIG (reference sequence). This CDR3 comprises 14 residues. With 3 bases clipped from V and 11 bases from J, the junction kept 15 bases outside the gene matches.

V usage is TRBV7-2 and J usage is TRBJ1-6, with unresolved D. Germline V gene lookup returns CDR1 SGHTA and CDR2 FQGNSA. Trimming stripped 5 bases from V and 6 bases from J, with 14 bases between. The CDR3 totals 15 residues. The CDR3 DNA reads TGTGCCAGCAGCCTGGGGAGGGCCATTAATTCACCCCTCCACTTT. Translated, it gives CASSLGRAINSPLHF.

The V gene is TRBV6-5, the J gene TRBJ2-7; D uncertain. In germline, CDR1 is MNHEY, CDR2 SVGAGI. V was trimmed by 0 bases and J by 1 base, leaving 10 bases between them. The CDR3 loop spans 15 amino acids. CDR3 loop: CASSYSDPGSYEQYF. Here the CDR3 DNA reads TGTGCCAGCAGTTACTCGGATCCTGGATCCTACGAGCAGTACTTC.

The genes are TRBV19 and TRBJ1-6, with 7 bases lining up with TRBD1. The V gene end was trimmed by 9 bases and the J gene end by 9 bases; junction bases not matched to a gene: 8. Germline CDR1 reads LNHDA; CDR2 reads SQIVND (reference sequence). The CDR3 is 13 amino acids. The CDR3 DNA is TGTGCCAGCAGGGACAGCTCTTCTTCACCCCTCCACTTT. Its translation is CASRDSSSSPLHF.

V usage is TRBV28 and J usage is TRBJ1-1; 7 bases are shared with TRBD1. V shed 4 bases, J shed 6 bases, and the junction held 11 bases outside the gene matches. Germline CDR1 is MDHEN and CDR2 is SYDVKM. The CDR3 loop spans 15 amino acids. The CDR3 loop is CASSSRWAGGAEAFF. CDR3 coding DNA: TGTGCCAGCAGTTCGAGGTGGGCAGGGGGTGCTGAAGCTTTCTTT. Looking up the rest from reference TRBV28 and TRBJ1-1 gives the full variable domain: DVKVTQSSRYLVKRTGEKVFLECVQDMDHENMFWYRQDPGLGLRLIYFSYDVKMKEKGDIPEGYSVSREKKERFSLILESASTNQTSMYLCASSSRWAGGAEAFFGQGTRLTVV.

The chain carries TRBV18 and TRBJ1-1; TRBD1 might be the D (5 bases). Trimming cost V 2 bases and J 1 base, with 5 bases left between them. The CDR3 has 13 amino acids. Germline V gene lookup returns CDR1 KGHSH and CDR2 LQKENI. Here the CDR3 reads CASSPTGNTEAFF. DNA of the CDR3: TGTGCCAGCTCACCAACAGGGAACACTGAAGCTTTCTTT.

The rearrangement joins TRBV5-1 to TRBJ2-1; TRBD1 matches 9 bases. From germline, CDR1 is SGHRS and CDR2 YFSETQ. This CDR3 is 15 amino acids long. The V gene end was trimmed by 4 bases and the J gene end by 7 bases; junction bases not matched to a gene: 9. The CDR3 sequence is CASSLGTGRVNEQFF. The CDR3 nucleotides read TGCGCCAGCAGCCTGGGGACAGGGAGGGTGAATGAGCAGTTCTTC.

This chain connects TRBV19 to TRBJ1-3, with D hard to call. In germline, CDR1 is LNHDA, CDR2 SQIVND (reference sequence). The CDR3 has 17 amino acids. Trimming stripped 0 bases from V and 0 bases from J, with 12 bases between. The DNA for the CDR3 is TGTGCCAGTAGTATAGATCGGTCGGCGAGCTCTGGAAACACCATATATTTT. Translated, it gives CASSIDRSASSGNTIYF.

The V gene is TRBV4-1, the J gene TRBJ1-6; TRBD1 is a possible D gene (5 bases). V dropped 1 base and J dropped 4 bases, with 14 bases sitting between them. The CDR3 covers 17 residues. CDR1 and CDR2 (germline): MGHRA, YSYEKL. CDR3 sequence: CASSQVGAAAYNSPLHF. CDR3 bases: TGCGCCAGCAGCCAAGTTGGGGCGGCCGCTTATAATTCACCCCTCCACTTT.

Worth noting for this clone: At one end, the junction sequence differs from germline, possibly due to a read error. The chain carries TRBV6-4 and TRBJ1-1; 11 bases fit TRBD1. CDR3 length: 14 amino acids. CDR1 is MRHNA, CDR2 SNTAGT, per germline. The CDR3 protein is CAGRAPGQGGEAFF. In DNA form, the CDR3 reads TGTGCCGGCAGAGCCCCGGGACAGGGGGGGGAAGCTTTCTTT.

The chain links TRBV7-6 to TRBJ2-3; TRBD2 matches at 10 bases. V lost 2 bases to trimming and J lost 0 bases; unmatched junction nucleotides: 2. Germline V gene sequence: CDR1 SGHVS, CDR2 FNYEAQ. The CDR3 spans 16 residues. The CDR3 spells CASSLTSGISTDTQYF. The CDR3, as DNA: TGTGCCAGCAGCTTAACTAGCGGGATTAGCACAGATACGCAGTATTTT.

This rearrangement joins TRBV20-1 to TRBJ2-3; D assignment may be TRBD1 or TRBD2 (5 bases each). The ends were cut back, 6 bases at V and 2 bases at J, with 6 bases in the middle. The CDR3 covers 11 residues. Germline CDR1 is DFQATT and CDR2 is SNEGSKA (reference sequence). The CDR3 is CSAGDTDTQYF. In DNA form, the CDR3 reads TGCAGTGCGGGGGACACAGATACGCAGTATTTT.

CDR3 bases: TGTGCCAGCAGTTACGGAGATAGCAATCAGCCCCAGCATTTT. Its translation: CASSYGDSNQPQHF. This chain links TRBV6-5 with TRBJ1-5; D is unclear. Per germline, CDR1 MNHEY and CDR2 SVGAGI. V gave up 2 bases and J gave up 0 bases, with 5 bases separating them. The CDR3 extends over 14 amino acids.

This chain connects TRBV9 to TRBJ1-6; D remains unclear. The CDR3 runs to 14 residues. CDR1 and CDR2 from the germline V gene are SGDLS and YYNGEE. The V and J ends lost 0 bases and 7 bases respectively, with 8 bases between them. The CDR3 here is CASSVDPENSPLHF. The CDR3 DNA follows: TGTGCCAGCAGCGTAGATCCAGAGAATTCACCCCTCCACTTT.

The chain uses TRBV14 and TRBJ2-1; 10 nucleotides agree with TRBD1. V was clipped by 5 bases and J by 4 bases; unmatched bases: 5. CDR1 is SGHDN and CDR2 is FVKESK in the germline V gene. The CDR3 totals 15 residues. CDR3: CASSLDRGSYNEQFF. The CDR3, as DNA: TGTGCCAGCAGCTTGGACAGGGGGTCGTACAATGAGCAGTTCTTC.

About this clone itself: At the DNA level, this CDR3 is encoded by other sequences in the same sample as well. This chain joins TRBV7-9 and TRBJ2-7, with D possibly being TRBD1 (5 bases). Trimming took off 1 base at V and 0 bases at J, with 10 bases between the two ends. Germline V lookup: CDR1 SEHNR, CDR2 FQNEAQ (reference sequence). CDR3 length equals 15 residues. CDR3 amino acids: CASSLGQGISYEQYF. In DNA, the CDR3 is TGTGCCAGCAGCTTAGGGCAGGGAATCTCCTACGAGCAGTACTTC.

The CDR3 region is CATSRGSGGYNEQFF. The DNA for the CDR3 is TGTGCCACCAGCAGGGGATCCGGCGGCTACAATGAGCAGTTCTTC. The chain uses TRBV15 and TRBJ2-1; D is uncertain. This CDR3 has 15 amino acids. Germline lookup yields CDR1 LNHNV and CDR2 YYDKDF (reference sequence). The V end was cut by 3 bases, the J end by 3 bases, with 12 bases between.

This clone was recorded only once. This rearrangement joins TRBV6-5 to TRBJ2-3; D might be TRBD2 (5 bases). CDR3 length equals 16 residues. Trimming removed 4 bases from V and 8 bases from J, with 22 bases in between. CDR1 is MNHEY, CDR2 SVGAGI, per germline. In nucleotides, the CDR3 is TGTGCCAGCAGTTCTCTCGAGGGAAGGCCGTTTGGTACGCAGTATTTT. Translating it yields CASSSLEGRPFGTQYF.

The CDR3 sequence: CSVGVRGMHGYTF. DNA for the CDR3: TGCAGCGTTGGTGTTCGAGGGATGCATGGCTACACCTTC. The chain couples TRBV29-1 to TRBJ1-2; no clear D. Germline lookup yields CDR1 SQVTM and CDR2 ANQGSEA. V lost 4 bases, J lost 6 bases, and 15 bases lay in between. The CDR3 is 13 amino acids.

For the CDR3, the DNA is TGTGCCAGCAGTATCCGGGACTGGAGCTCCTACAATGAGCAGTTCTTC. Its translation: CASSIRDWSSYNEQFF. The J gene is TRBJ2-1, the V gene TRBV27; tentatively, D is TRBD2 (6 bases). Trimming shortened V by 5 bases and J by 0 bases, and 14 bases separated the two germline ends. CDR1 MNHEY and CDR2 SMNVEV come from the germline V gene (reference sequence). CDR3 length equals 16 residues.

The V gene is TRBV4-1, the J gene TRBJ1-4; D not certain. V gave up 4 bases and J gave up 6 bases, with 18 bases separating them. This CDR3 is built from 16 residues. Germline V lookup: CDR1 MGHRA, CDR2 YSYEKL. Here the CDR3 DNA reads TGCGCCAGCAGCCCACGGACCGGAGGAGATGATGAAAAACTGTTTTTT. This gives the protein CASSPRTGGDDEKLFF.

V gene TRBV27 combines with J gene TRBJ1-5, with a possible D match to TRBD1 (5 bases). Trimming shortened V by 1 base and J by 3 bases, and 19 bases separated the two germline ends. Looked up from germline, CDR1 is MNHEY and CDR2 is SMNVEV (reference sequence). This CDR3 is built from 18 residues. The chain's CDR3 is CASSLWDPRTANNQPQHF. For the CDR3, the DNA is TGTGCCAGCAGTTTATGGGACCCAAGGACGGCTAACAATCAGCCCCAGCATTTT.

The chain links TRBV11-2 to TRBJ2-3; D is unclear. V lost 2 bases and J 5 bases, leaving 11 bases between the germline ends. The CDR3 is 14 residues long. CDR1 SGHAT and CDR2 FQNNGV come from the germline V gene. The CDR3 sequence is CASSLRQARDTQYF. The CDR3 nucleotides read TGTGCCAGCAGCTTACGCCAGGCAAGAGATACGCAGTATTTT.